The sequence of this TCR beta chain was determined in a study of cytomegalovirus exposure and HLA in healthy donors. Primers for the PCR totalled 60 Vbeta and 13 Jbeta. TCRdb's copy holds only in-frame clones and misses some; the assay was immunoSEQ multiplex PCR. Among approximately 150,000 clones listed, about 75% were seen once. The V gene end was trimmed by 4 bases and the J gene end by 4 bases; junction bases not matched to a gene: 7. The length of the CDR3 is 14 residues. Germline assignment: CDR1 SGDLS and CDR2 YYNGEE. The sequenced sample was PBMCs. The chain combines TRBV9 with TRBJ1-2; 7 bases are a match to TRBD1. This clonotype was sampled from a man aged 40-50 years in good health and CMV-seropositive. CDR3 protein: CASSSWTGPYGYTF. In nucleotides, the CDR3 is TGTGCCAGCAGCTCCTGGACAGGACCCTATGGCTACACCTTC.